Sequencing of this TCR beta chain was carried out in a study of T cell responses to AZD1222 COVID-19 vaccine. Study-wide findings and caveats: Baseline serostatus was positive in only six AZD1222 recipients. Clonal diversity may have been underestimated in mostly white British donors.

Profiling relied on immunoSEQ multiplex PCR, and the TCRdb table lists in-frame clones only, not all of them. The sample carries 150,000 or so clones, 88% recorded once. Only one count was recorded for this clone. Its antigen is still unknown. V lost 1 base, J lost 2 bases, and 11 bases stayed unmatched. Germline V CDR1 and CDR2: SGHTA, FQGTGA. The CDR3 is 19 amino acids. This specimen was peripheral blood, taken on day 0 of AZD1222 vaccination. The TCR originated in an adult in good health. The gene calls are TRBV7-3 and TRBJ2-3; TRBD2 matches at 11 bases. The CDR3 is CASSLSGGSGGANTDTQYF. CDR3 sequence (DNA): TGTGCCAGCAGCTTAAGTGGAGGTAGCGGGGGGGCCAACACAGATACGCAGTATTTT.